Following are 31 T cell receptor beta chains from one sample sequenced in a study of T-cell reconstitution after alpha-beta-depleted transplantation in children. TCRbeta library preparation incorporated unique molecular identifiers. TCRdb redid the calling of the PCR reads with MiXCR, one entry per CDR3 protein. The table has about 360,000 distinct CDR3 sequences, roughly 13% seen once; the top ten hold 4% to 5.5%. Specimen: PBMCs, collected from the stem cell graft. These TCRs come from a human donor who donated a stem cell graft to a child with Fanconi anemia.

The chain carries TRBV6-2 or TRBV6-3 and TRBJ1-1; D may be TRBD1 (5 bases). CDR1 and CDR2 (germline): MNHEY, SVGEGT. The CDR3 sequence is 13 residues long. Trimming cost V 2 bases and J 4 bases, with 8 bases left between them. This CDR3 reads CASSYHQGTEAFF. The CDR3 region has the DNA TGTGCCAGCAGTTACCACCAGGGCACTGAAGCTTTCTTT.

The rearrangement links TRBV7-9 to TRBJ1-1, with TRBD1 identical over 12 bases. V trimming: 3 bases; J trimming: 4 bases; junction bases outside the gene matches: 6. This CDR3 region has 16 residues. In germline, CDR1 is SEHNR, CDR2 FQNEAQ (reference sequence). CDR3 residues: CASSFGDRGRVTEAFF. DNA of the CDR3: TGTGCCAGCAGCTTTGGGGACAGGGGGCGAGTCACTGAAGCTTTCTTT.

This clonotype was counted many times. The rearrangement links TRBV5-1 to TRBJ2-2; unclear D gene. The CDR3 loop spans 14 amino acids. The ends were cut back, 6 bases at V and 2 bases at J, with 11 bases in the middle. Germline-derived CDR1 and CDR2 are SGHRS and YFSETQ. CDR3 nucleotides: TGCGCCAGCACTTCCAGAACTAACACCGGGGAGCTGTTTTTT. It codes for CASTSRTNTGELFF. Using reference TRBV5-1 and TRBJ2-2 for the parts outside the CDR3, the full variable domain is KAGVTQTPRYLIKTRGQQVTLSCSPISGHRSVSWYQQTPGQGLQFLFEYFSETQRNKGNFPGRFSGRQFSNSRSEMNVSTLELGDSALYLCASTSRTNTGELFFGEGSRLTVL.

This clonotype was recorded a few times. The J gene is TRBJ2-5, the V gene TRBV12-3 or TRBV12-4; unclear D gene. CDR3 length: 14 amino acids. Trimming cost V 6 bases and J 0 bases, with 11 bases left between them. CDR3 nucleotide sequence: TGTGCCAGCAGGCTGGGCCAGAACCAAGAGACCCAGTACTTC. This sequence encodes CASRLGQNQETQYF.

This clonotype showed up just a few times. V is TRBV27 and J is TRBJ2-5; D remains unclear. Germline V gene lookup returns CDR1 MNHEY and CDR2 SMNVEV (reference sequence). Trimming cost V 7 bases and J 2 bases, with 5 bases left between them. The CDR3 has 11 residues. The CDR3 is CASTVQETQYF. The DNA of the CDR3 is TGTGCCAGCACCGTTCAAGAGACCCAGTACTTC.

This clonotype was seen a handful of times. The chain is built from TRBV20-1 and TRBJ1-2, with TRBD1 matching 7 bases. The CDR3 covers 13 residues. V lost 0 bases, J lost 7 bases, and 5 bases stayed unmatched. CDR1 is DFQATT, CDR2 SNEGSKA, per germline (reference sequence). CDR3 amino acids: CSARDRQGGGYTF. The CDR3 coding sequence is TGCAGTGCTAGAGATCGACAGGGAGGTGGCTACACCTTC.

The chain is built from TRBV27 and TRBJ1-2; 8 positions match TRBD1. Germline-derived CDR1 and CDR2 are MNHEY and SMNVEV (reference sequence). The CDR3 covers 15 residues. J gave up 5 bases and V 0 bases, and 5 bases lay outside the gene matches. The CDR3 is CASSLSWTGHYGYTF. The CDR3, as DNA: TGTGCCAGCAGTTTATCGTGGACAGGGCATTATGGCTACACCTTC.

This clonotype showed up just once. This chain uses TRBV7-9 with TRBJ2-1; D gene uncertain. Between the trimmed V and J ends, which lost 4 bases and 3 bases, there was a span of 16 bases. The CDR3 is made up of 16 amino acids. Germline lookup yields CDR1 SEHNR and CDR2 FQNEAQ (reference sequence). The CDR3 spells CASSSRTGANYNEQFF. DNA for the CDR3: TGTGCCAGCAGCTCCCGGACGGGCGCCAACTACAATGAGCAGTTCTTC.

The chain employs TRBV7-9 and TRBJ1-4; D remains ambiguous. With 1 base removed from V and 7 bases from J, the gap between germline ends came to 13 bases. Germline CDR1 and CDR2: SEHNR and FQNEAQ (reference sequence). CDR3 size: 15 residues. For the CDR3, the DNA is TGTGCCAGCAGCTTAGATGGCAGACCTAGTGAAAAACTGTTTTTT. Residues: CASSLDGRPSEKLFF.

The chain recombines TRBV6-5 with TRBJ1-5, with 11 nucleotides matching TRBD1. Germline CDR1 and CDR2: MNHEY and SVGAGI. Trimming cost V 5 bases and J 2 bases; bases outside gene matches: 8. The CDR3 has 17 amino acids. The DNA for the CDR3 is TGTGCCAGCAGTCCAGGACAGGGGGCAGTTGGCAATCAGCCCCAGCATTTT. It yields the protein CASSPGQGAVGNQPQHF.

The rearrangement joins TRBV30 to TRBJ2-1, with D tentatively TRBD2 (7 bases). Germline V lookup: CDR1 GTSNPN, CDR2 SVGIG (reference sequence). Deletions cut 0 bases from V and 8 bases from J, with 17 bases between. CDR3 length: 15 amino acids. DNA of the CDR3: TGTGCCTGGAGTGTAAGTTGGGGGGGCTCAGATGAGCAGTTCTTC. It is translated as CAWSVSWGGSDEQFF.

This clonotype was counted many times. This rearrangement joins TRBV28 to TRBJ1-1; the D is unclear. CDR3 length equals 11 residues. Germline CDR1 is MDHEN and CDR2 is SYDVKM. Between the trimmed V and J ends, which lost 7 bases and 10 bases, there was a span of 13 bases. CDR3: CASTTRTGAFF. The CDR3 DNA reads as TGTGCCAGCACCACCCGTACCGGAGCTTTCTTT.

The CDR3 is CASSLWGQVGEQFF. In DNA, the CDR3 is TGTGCCAGCAGTTTATGGGGCCAGGTCGGTGAGCAGTTCTTC. V and J are TRBV27 and TRBJ2-1, with D possibly being TRBD1 (5 bases). The V gene's germline CDR1 is MNHEY and CDR2 SMNVEV (reference sequence). The CDR3 has 14 residues. The V and J ends lost 1 base and 9 bases respectively, with 13 bases between them.

This rearrangement joins TRBV6-5 to TRBJ1-6, with D possibly matching TRBD1 (6 bases). Germline V gene sequence: CDR1 MNHEY, CDR2 SVGAGI. The CDR3 is 14 residues long. V lost 2 bases to trimming and J lost 10 bases, with 12 bases between them. The CDR3 spells CASSYDRLSSPLHF. In DNA form, the CDR3 reads TGTGCCAGCAGTTACGACAGGCTAAGCTCACCCCTCCACTTT.

The CDR3 nucleotides are TGTGCCAGCAGCCTTTTTGGCACAGATACGCAGTATTTT. Its translation is CASSLFGTDTQYF. This rearrangement joins TRBV7-2 to TRBJ2-3; D is ambiguous. V was cut by 5 bases and J by 1 base, with 7 bases left in between. The CDR3 has 13 residues. The V gene's germline CDR1 is SGHTA and CDR2 FQGNSA.

The J gene is TRBJ2-1, the V gene TRBV11-2; 7 nucleotides align to TRBD1. The CDR3 has 15 residues. After removal of 5 bases from V and 3 bases from J, the junction contained 7 bases not matched to a gene. Germline V CDR1 and CDR2: SGHAT, FQNNGV. The CDR3 coding sequence is TGTGCCAGCAGCAAGGGACAGAAAGTCTACAATGAGCAGTTCTTC. Amino acids: CASSKGQKVYNEQFF.

As regards this clonotype: With a much larger clone just one base away, this may be a read error. The missing conserved phenylalanine or tryptophan at the end of this CDR3 makes a read error likely. The V gene is TRBV12-3 or TRBV12-4, the J gene TRBJ2-1; D is uncertain. This CDR3 is built from 11 residues. Trimming left V 4 bases short and J 9 bases short, with 7 bases between. Written as DNA, the CDR3 is TGTGCCAGCAGTTATTTCGGTGAGCAGTTCTGC. It codes for CASSYFGEQFC.

The J gene is TRBJ1-4, the V gene TRBV4-3; 7 bases map to TRBD1. The CDR3 is made up of 20 amino acids. Germline V gene sequence: CDR1 LGHNA, CDR2 YSLEER. V was clipped by 0 bases and J by 8 bases; unmatched bases: 21. The DNA of the CDR3 is TGCGCCAGCAGCCAAGACTCACCCGGGACAGATTTTTTCTATGACGAAAAACTGTTTTTT. This sequence encodes CASSQDSPGTDFFYDEKLFF.

This clonotype was observed at least ten times. The chain carries TRBV9 and TRBJ2-3; D uncertain. Germline V gene lookup returns CDR1 SGDLS and CDR2 YYNGEE. The germline V and J ends were trimmed by 4 bases and 1 base, with 7 bases remaining between them. The CDR3 spans 13 residues. Written as DNA, the CDR3 is TGTGCCAGCAGCTGGGCGGGCACAGATACGCAGTATTTT. Its translation: CASSWAGTDTQYF.

This clonotype was observed a handful of times. The rearrangement links TRBV3-1 to TRBJ2-2, with a possible D match to TRBD1 (5 bases). The CDR3 runs 17 residues. The germline V gene encodes CDR1 LGHDT and CDR2 YNNKEL (reference sequence). Trimming took off 4 bases at V and 4 bases at J, with 19 bases between the two ends. The CDR3 sequence: CASSRHPIGASTGELFF. CDR3 DNA: TGTGCCAGCAGCCGTCACCCGATAGGGGCGAGCACCGGGGAGCTGTTTTTT.

This clonotype was detected a few times. V usage is TRBV11-2 and J usage is TRBJ2-1; no firm D call. This CDR3 is 13 amino acids long. CDR1 and CDR2 (germline): SGHAT, FQNNGV. Trimming took 0 bases from V and 6 from J, leaving 6 bases between them. CDR3 DNA sequence: TGTGCCAGCAGCTTAGAAACAGTCAATGAGCAGTTCTTC. Translated: CASSLETVNEQFF.

This clonotype was seen ten or more times. J is TRBJ1-1 and V is TRBV14; maybe TRBD1 (5 bases). Germline V gene lookup returns CDR1 SGHDN and CDR2 FVKESK. This CDR3 region has 14 residues. Trimming removed 5 bases at V and 4 bases at J, with 14 bases between. CDR3 region: CASSFSAGGTEAFF. CDR3 nucleotides: TGTGCCAGCAGCTTCAGCGCGGGGGGCACTGAAGCTTTCTTT.

This clonotype occurred a few times. CDR3 coding DNA: TGTGCCAGCAGTCGGGACTTCCAAGAGACCCAGTACTTC. Translation gives CASSRDFQETQYF. This chain connects TRBV6-1 to TRBJ2-5, with D possibly matching TRBD2 (6 bases). Germline V lookup: CDR1 MNHNS, CDR2 SASEGT. This CDR3 region has 13 residues. The V end lost 5 bases, the J end lost 1 base, and 8 bases lay between the germline ends.

V is TRBV27 and J is TRBJ2-2; D may be TRBD1 or TRBD2 (6 bases each). This CDR3 is 16 amino acids long. Germline CDR1 is MNHEY and CDR2 is SMNVEV (reference sequence). Trimming took 8 bases from V and 5 from J, leaving 21 bases between them. Here the CDR3 reads CASGPIREGGTGELFF. The CDR3, as DNA: TGTGCCAGCGGCCCAATCCGGGAAGGGGGGACCGGGGAGCTGTTTTTT.

This clonotype was observed at least ten times. The genes are TRBV6-5 and TRBJ2-3, with D maybe TRBD2 (6 bases). Trimming took off 2 bases at V and 2 bases at J, with 11 bases between the two ends. The germline CDR1 and CDR2 sequences are MNHEY and SVGAGI. There are 15 residues in the CDR3. The CDR3 region is CASSYGGSFTDTQYF. CDR3 bases: TGTGCCAGCAGTTACGGGGGGAGTTTCACAGATACGCAGTATTTT.

The CDR3 loop is CATSRAAEKLFF. DNA of the CDR3: TGTGCCACCAGCAGAGCTGCTGAAAAACTGTTTTTT. V and J are TRBV15 and TRBJ1-4, with unresolved D. CDR3 length: 12 amino acids. The germline V gene encodes CDR1 LNHNV and CDR2 YYDKDF (reference sequence). Trimming removed 1 base at V and 7 bases at J, with 4 bases between.

The sample holds many counts of this clonotype. As DNA, the CDR3 is TGTGCCAGCAGCTACCGGGACAGGGGCGATGAGCAGTTCTTC. Translated, it gives CASSYRDRGDEQFF. The chain uses TRBV6-5 and TRBJ2-1; 10 positions match TRBD1. This CDR3 region has 14 residues. The germline V gene has CDR1 MNHEY and CDR2 SVGAGI. The trim removed 6 bases at V and 8 bases at J, leaving 7 bases unmatched.

This clonotype was detected only a few times. The chain couples TRBV5-1 to TRBJ2-5; no clear D gene. The V gene lost 0 bases and the J gene lost 0 bases, with 9 bases spanning the gap. In germline, CDR1 is SGHRS, CDR2 YFSETQ. The CDR3 spans 15 residues. Here the CDR3 reads CASSLAGTNQETQYF. In DNA form, the CDR3 reads TGCGCCAGCAGCTTGGCCGGTACTAACCAAGAGACCCAGTACTTC.

This clonotype occurred a few times. The chain combines TRBV7-9 with TRBJ2-6; D remains ambiguous. This CDR3 is built from 15 residues. CDR1 and CDR2 from the germline V gene are SEHNR and FQNEAQ (reference sequence). Between the trimmed V and J ends, which lost 3 bases and 0 bases, there was a span of 6 bases. CDR3 DNA: TGTGCCAGCAGCTTTACTGGCTCTGGGGCCAACGTCCTGACTTTC. Translation gives CASSFTGSGANVLTF.

At least ten counts were recorded for this clonotype. The chain has TRBV27 and TRBJ1-4, with D perhaps TRBD1 (5 bases). The CDR3 contains 14 residues. Germline V gene data show CDR1 as MNHEY and CDR2 as SMNVEV (reference sequence). The V end lost 5 bases, the J end lost 6 bases, and 13 bases lay between the germline ends. The CDR3 DNA reads as TGTGCCAGCAGTGCATTCGGGGGAGATGAAAAACTGTTTTTT. Amino acids: CASSAFGGDEKLFF.

This clonotype was observed many times. The rearrangement joins TRBV5-1 to TRBJ1-1, with a possible D match to TRBD1 (5 bases). The CDR3 loop spans 15 amino acids. CDR1 and CDR2 (germline): SGHRS, YFSETQ. V dropped 5 bases and J dropped 4 bases, with 18 bases sitting between them. The CDR3 sequence: CASSAQPLRGTEAFF. In nucleotides, the CDR3 is TGCGCCAGCAGTGCGCAGCCCTTGAGGGGCACTGAAGCTTTCTTT.